The T cell receptor (beta chain) described here comes from a study of CD8 T cells in Susac syndrome (dated by TCRdb to about 2019). Study-wide context: Repertoire sequencing was used to test whether CD8+ T cell activation and differentiation in Susac syndrome was antigen driven. Clonality of the CD8+ T cell repertoire was compared between over ten healthy donors, about 14 Susac syndrome patients and roughly 15 multiple sclerosis patients.

As concerns this clonotype: It lacks a known antigen. No clone much larger than this one lies a single base away; base qualities are absent.

High-throughput TCR beta sequencing profiled peripheral blood CD8+ and CD4+ T cells from healthy donors, Susac syndrome patients and multiple sclerosis patients. The multiple sclerosis controls were treatment-naive patients whose relapsing-remitting disease, either stable or active, fulfilled the revised McDonald criteria. Bulk CD8+ and CD4+ T cells were purified magnetically by negative isolation, whereas CD8+ TEMRA cells were enriched by FACS. Blood was drawn into EDTA tubes, processed within 24 hours, and PBMCs were isolated by density gradient centrifugation. PBMCs intended for TCR sequencing were cryopreserved in liquid nitrogen and thawed later in a water bath at 37 degrees C. The sorted or isolated CD4+, CD8+ and CD8+ TEMRA cells reached a purity of at least 90%. The CDR3 starts with the cysteine, ends with the phenylalanine, and has 14 residues. CDR3 DNA only is kept here, 42 bases in frame from base 1. The germline V gene encodes CDR1 MNHEY and CDR2 SMNVEV (reference sequence). Trimming leaves V shorter by 0 bases and J shorter by 11 bases, with the junction holding 8 bases beyond the gene matches.

RNA was extracted using the RNeasy kit, and about 0.45 to 1 microgram was reverse transcribed with random hexamers. TCR beta CDR3 regions were amplified with the immunoSEQ multiplex PCR assay covering 54 Vbeta and 13 Jbeta segments. Bias from PCR amplification was corrected by using a synthetic template baseline for primer optimization and for computational correction. The original methods were these. Reads were assigned to V, D and J genes according to IMGT and analyzed in immunoSEQ Analyzer, with only productive sequences retained. To calculate clonality, Shannon entropy was normalized by log2 of the number of productive unique sequences and then subtracted from one. For each patient and control, public and private clones were evaluated within the 100 most prevalent clones. Susac-specific clones were defined as absent from healthy and MS cohorts, 1052 published viral clones and other ImmuneACCESS disease sequences. The public reads were run again by TCRdb, first through fastp at Q25 and then through MiXCR, and only productive beta chains were kept. Each CDR3 protein appears once, grouped with its most common genes and DNA. It is TCRdb's table, rather than the study itself, that gives the V and J calls and clone size. This sample is represented by about 400,000 distinct CDR3 sequences; around 83% of them were singletons. In total, the top ten clones hold 0.12% of the sample.

General conclusions and limits of the study: The TCR sequencing and HLA analysis was acknowledged to have included a relatively small number of individuals.

The receptor chain draws on TRBV27 and TRBJ2-7; 9 bases in the middle match TRBD1. This clonotype was obtained from a human donor with multiple sclerosis. Input material: CD8+ T cells from PBMCs. Here is the DNA: TGTGCCAGCAGTTTATCGATCGGACAGGGGTTGGAGTACTTC. Translated, it gives CASSLSIGQGLEYF.